Below, 9 T cell receptor beta chains from the same sample are listed, as sequenced in a study of cytomegalovirus exposure and HLA in healthy donors (TCRdb year 2017). The library was generated by the immunoSEQ multiplex PCR assay. For the multiplex PCR, a mixture combining 60 forward primers for TCR Vbeta segments and 13 reverse primers for TCR Jbeta segments was used. Sourced from immuneACCESS, this table was stored by TCRdb with only in-frame sequences that have V and J called. A share of the clones is absent; for the studies checked, an unresolved V gene accounts for under half, and the remainder has no known explanation. Here the sample has 99,000 or so clones; around 75% occur a single time. Together, the top ten hold around 1.3% of the sample. The specimen sequenced was PBMCs. Receptors originate from a man aged 35-49 years in good health and CMV-seronegative.

The genes are TRBV6-1 and TRBJ2-7; weak D call: TRBD2 (6 bases). Germline V lookup: CDR1 MNHNS, CDR2 SASEGT. This CDR3 is built from 15 residues. V dropped 1 base and J dropped 2 bases, with 12 bases sitting between them. CDR3 sequence: CASSEGGLAPYEQYF. As DNA, the CDR3 is TGTGCCAGCAGTGAAGGGGGACTCGCCCCCTACGAGCAGTACTTC.

This chain joins TRBV7-2 and TRBJ2-7; 10 bases align to TRBD1. The germline CDR1 and CDR2 sequences are SGHTA and FQGNSA. The junction had 4 bases not matched to a gene; V was cut back by 5 bases and J by 3 bases. The CDR3 runs to 14 residues. CDR3 DNA: TGTGCCAGCAGCCGAGACAGGGGGCTCTACGAGCAGTACTTC. This encodes CASSRDRGLYEQYF.

The chain uses TRBV19 and TRBJ1-5; D unclear. This CDR3 spans 13 amino acids. Trimming left V 7 bases short and J 0 bases short, with 7 bases between. From germline, CDR1 is LNHDA and CDR2 SQIVND (reference sequence). The CDR3 sequence: CASTEHSNQPQHF. CDR3 nucleotides: TGTGCCAGTACCGAGCATAGCAATCAGCCCCAGCATTTT.

As to this clone: A junction end diverges from the germline sequence, so it may reflect a read error. The V and J genes are TRBV7-9 and TRBJ1-5; 7 nucleotides match TRBD1. The V gene's germline CDR1 is SEHNR and CDR2 FQNEAQ (reference sequence). CDR3 length equals 16 residues. Here the CDR3 DNA reads TGTTCCAGCAGCTTAGCGACAGGGAAGGGGGATCAGCCCCAGCATTTT. It encodes CSSSLATGKGDQPQHF. Supplemented by reference TRBV7-9 and TRBJ1-5, the full variable domain reads DTGVSQNPRHKITKRGQNVTFRCDPISEHNRLYWYRQTLGQGPEFLTYFQNEAQLEKSRLLSDRFSAERPKGSFSTLEIQRTEQGDSAMYLCSSSLATGKGDQPQHFGDGTRLSIL.

V is TRBV15 and J is TRBJ2-1; D not resolved. The CDR3 runs 14 residues. CDR1 LNHNV and CDR2 YYDKDF come from the germline V gene (reference sequence). V lost 0 bases and J 8 bases, leaving 11 bases between the germline ends. CDR3 DNA sequence: TGTGCCACCAGCAGAGATCTGGCCAGCGATGAGCAGTTCTTC. Its protein product is CATSRDLASDEQFF.

This chain connects TRBV5-1 to TRBJ1-1; D might be TRBD1 (5 bases). V lost 4 bases to trimming and J lost 4 bases, with 23 bases between them. Looked up from germline, CDR1 is SGHRS and CDR2 is YFSETQ. The CDR3 contains 17 residues. CDR3 sequence: CASSVSRTWGKGTEAFF. CDR3 nucleotide sequence: TGCGCCAGCAGCGTAAGTCGGACCTGGGGCAAAGGCACTGAAGCTTTCTTT.

The chain combines TRBV6-5 with TRBJ2-7; 8 bases are shared with TRBD1. Unmatched junction bases numbered 4, after V lost 0 bases and J lost 0 bases. Germline-derived CDR1 and CDR2 are MNHEY and SVGAGI. This CDR3 region has 16 residues. CDR3 in DNA: TGTGCCAGCAGTTACTCGACAGGGGAGAGCTCCTACGAGCAGTACTTC. Protein sequence: CASSYSTGESSYEQYF.

Note on this clone: Within the sample, other DNA sequences also encode this same CDR3. The rearrangement links TRBV6-5 to TRBJ2-7; perhaps TRBD2 as D (6 bases). This CDR3 comprises 13 residues. Per germline, CDR1 MNHEY and CDR2 SVGAGI. Between the trimmed V and J ends, which lost 9 bases and 2 bases, there was a span of 14 bases. In nucleotides, the CDR3 is TGTGCCAGTTCCGGGACTGGGACCTACGAGCAGTACTTC. Its translation: CASSGTGTYEQYF.

The genes are TRBV19 and TRBJ2-1; perhaps TRBD1 as D (6 bases). Trimming pared 2 bases from V and 7 bases from J, leaving 9 bases between. This CDR3 is built from 13 residues. CDR1 and CDR2 from the germline V gene are LNHDA and SQIVND (reference sequence). CDR3 DNA: TGTGCCAGTAGTATACTTACAGGGAATGAGCAGTTCTTC. Translation: CASSILTGNEQFF.